These T cell receptor beta chains were read from a single sample in a study of T-cell reconstitution after alpha-beta-depleted transplantation in children. TCRdb used MiXCR to reprocess the PCR reads, holding one entry per CDR3 protein. Of fewer than 550,000 distinct CDR3 sequences in the sample, roughly 10% were seen once. Sample: PBMCs, taken before TCRalphabeta/CD19-depleted stem cell transplant. Source of these receptors: a child aged 2 to 10 with inherited bone marrow failure, due to receive a stem cell transplant. CDR3s include the opening cysteine and the closing phenylalanine or tryptophan. The D gene is left open where the match is weak. The listing skips clone size in some rows; elsewhere it reads once, few, many or a size class.

v_call	d_call	j_call	clone_size	cdr3_nt	cdr3_aa
TRBV4-3	-	TRBJ2-1	once	TGCGCCAGCAGCCAAGAGCTAGCGAACAATGAGCAGTTCTTC	CASSQELANNEQFF
TRBV4-1	TRBD2	TRBJ2-7	many	TGCGCCAGCAGCCCGTGGCGGCGGGGGATAAACGAGCAGTACTTC	CASSPWRRGINEQYF
TRBV20-1	-	TRBJ2-4	few	TGCAGTGCTAGAGATCGGGGTCCCTATCTAGCCAAAAACATTCAGTACTTC	CSARDRGPYLAKNIQYF
TRBV12-3/TRBV12-4	TRBD2	TRBJ2-7	many	TGTGCCAGCAGTTTCTGGGGACTAGCGGGAGGTTACGAGCAGTACTTC	CASSFWGLAGGYEQYF
TRBV5-1	-	TRBJ2-3	many	TGCGCGAGCACACCGAGCGGCACAGATACGCAGTATTTT	CASTPSGTDTQYF
TRBV4-3	TRBD2	TRBJ2-2	many	TGCGCCAGCAGCCCTCTAGCGGGAGTTGGCGGGGAGCTGTTTTTT	CASSPLAGVGGELFF
TRBV5-1	TRBD2	TRBJ2-1	many	TGCGCCAGCAGCTTGCAAGCGGGAGGGCTATTGTCCTACTACAATGAGCAGTTCTTC	CASSLQAGGLLSYYNEQFF
TRBV5-1	-	TRBJ2-1	-	TGCGCCAGCAGCTTGGTCTACGGGGCATACTACAATGAGCAGTTCTTC	CASSLVYGAYYNEQFF
TRBV4-3	-	TRBJ1-2	-	TGCGCCAGCAGCCAAGGGGGGATCTATGGCTACACCTTC	CASSQGGIYGYTF
TRBV5-4	TRBD1	TRBJ2-7	-	TGTGCCAGCAGCTCGTGGACAGGGCCCTACGAGCAGTACTTC	CASSSWTGPYEQYF
TRBV7-2	-	TRBJ2-3	once	TGTGCCAGCAGCCCCAGAGGGGCCCCGTTCTCAGATACGCAGTATTTT	CASSPRGAPFSDTQYF
TRBV2	-	TRBJ1-5	many	TGTGCCAGCAGTGAGGGAACTAGCAATCAGCCCCAGCATTTT	CASSEGTSNQPQHF
TRBV3-1	-	TRBJ2-3	many	TGTGCCAGCAGCCAAGTCGTCCAAGATACGCAGTATTTT	CASSQVVQDTQYF
TRBV12-3/TRBV12-4	-	TRBJ2-1	-	TGTGCCAGCAGTTCGTATAGCGAAAAGCAGTTCTTC	CASSSYSEKQFF
TRBV4-1	-	TRBJ2-1	few	TGCGCCAGCAGCCGACAGGCCCCGAGCTCCTACAATGAGCAGTTCTTC	CASSRQAPSSYNEQFF
TRBV20-1	TRBD1	TRBJ1-2	many	TGCAGTGCTAGAGACTTAATACAGGGGGAATATGGCTACACCTTC	CSARDLIQGEYGYTF
TRBV28	-	TRBJ2-2	many	TGTGCCAGCACGTCTACGGACGTAAACACCGGGGAGCTGTTTTTT	CASTSTDVNTGELFF
TRBV12-3/TRBV12-4	-	TRBJ1-5	many	TGTGCCAGCAGCCAATTGAAAGATCAGCCCCAGCATTTT	CASSQLKDQPQHF
TRBV7-6	-	TRBJ2-4	-	TGTGCCAGCAGCTTAAACCTTGGCCCGGCGAACATTCAGTACTTC	CASSLNLGPANIQYF
TRBV20-1	TRBD2	TRBJ2-1	many	TGCAGTGCTAGATACGGGAGGGCCTACAATGAGCAGTTCTTC	CSARYGRAYNEQFF
TRBV15	-	TRBJ2-5	many	TGTGCCACCAGCAGAGAGGGCTATAGGGAGACCCAGTACTTC	CATSREGYRETQYF
TRBV20-1	-	TRBJ2-3	many	TGCAGTGCTAGGGCCGGACTTCCTTTTTCCACAGATACGCAGTATTTT	CSARAGLPFSTDTQYF
TRBV11-3	TRBD2	TRBJ2-1	many	TGTGCCAGCAGCTTTCCGGGACTAGCGGGGAGCTCCTACAATGAGCAGTTCTTC	CASSFPGLAGSSYNEQFF
TRBV5-1	TRBD1	TRBJ2-7	many	TGCGCCAGCAGCTTGGGACAGGGACCCCTCGAGCAGTACTTC	CASSLGQGPLEQYF
TRBV4-3	-	TRBJ1-2	few	TGCGCCAGCAGCCAAGACCCAGGGTGGGACTATGGCTACACCTTC	CASSQDPGWDYGYTF
TRBV20-1	TRBD2	TRBJ2-1	few	TGCAGTGCTAGAGAGGGGCTAGCGGGGCGCAATGAGCAGTTCTTC	CSAREGLAGRNEQFF
TRBV7-9	TRBD2	TRBJ2-1	many	TGTGCCAGCACCAAGGATTATTCGGGAGGGGGTTACAATGAGCAGTTCTTC	CASTKDYSGGGYNEQFF
TRBV11-1	TRBD1	TRBJ1-6	many	TGTGCCAGCAGCTTCCTCACTACAGGGGAGATCCATAATTCACCCCTCCACTTT	CASSFLTTGEIHNSPLHF
TRBV6-1	-	TRBJ1-2	-	TGTGCCAGCAGTGAAAGACTGTCAACTATTGGCTACACCTTC	CASSERLSTIGYTF
TRBV2	TRBD2	TRBJ2-1	many	TGTGCCATCGACCGAGGGACTAGCGGGGCGACCTTGGGGAATGAGCAGTTCTTC	CAIDRGTSGATLGNEQFF
TRBV7-2	-	TRBJ1-2	many	TGTGCCAGCAGCTTTAGCAACACCTATGGCTACACCTTC	CASSFSNTYGYTF
TRBV4-2	TRBD2	TRBJ2-1	many	TGTGCCAGCAGCCAAGACGTGGGGGAGGGGTACAATGAGCAGTTCTTC	CASSQDVGEGYNEQFF
TRBV7-2	TRBD2	TRBJ2-7	many	TGTGCCAGCAGATTTAGCGGGTTTTCCTACGAGCAGTACTTC	CASRFSGFSYEQYF
TRBV12-3/TRBV12-4	-	TRBJ2-4	many	TGTGCCAGCAGTTTTAGGGGGGAAAACATTCAGTACTTC	CASSFRGENIQYF
TRBV7-2	-	TRBJ2-7	many	TGTGCCAGCAGCTTATCGGCGGGACCCAGCTCCTACGAGCAGTACTTC	CASSLSAGPSSYEQYF
TRBV4-3	TRBD2	TRBJ2-3	many	TGCGCCAGCAGCCAGGGACTAGCGGGAGACCCAGATACGCAGTATTTT	CASSQGLAGDPDTQYF
TRBV20-1	-	TRBJ1-2	many	TGCAGTACTCCGGGCCTACCAAGTTCGACCTTC	CSTPGLPSSTF
TRBV20-1	-	TRBJ2-5	many	TGCAGTGCTAGAGATGCGTTTTGGACCCAGTACTTC	CSARDAFWTQYF
TRBV29-1	-	TRBJ2-1	many	TGCAGCGTTGGGACAGCTTACAATGAGCAGTTCTTC	CSVGTAYNEQFF
TRBV11-1	TRBD1	TRBJ1-1	many	TGTGCCAGCAGCTTTTCGATTGGACAGGCTAGGCTGGAGCGTTACACTGAAGCTTTCTTT	CASSFSIGQARLERYTEAFF
TRBV28	-	TRBJ1-1	many	TGTGAAGCTTGTCGGGGCCTGAACACTGAAGCTTTCTTT	CEACRGLNTEAFF
TRBV29-1	-	TRBJ2-5	many	TGCAGCGTTGAGCGCCGGGACTTACAAGAGACCCAGTACTTC	CSVERRDLQETQYF
TRBV3-1	-	TRBJ2-3	-	TGTGCCAGCAGCCAAGGAACCCCCCGCACAGATACGCAGTATTTT	CASSQGTPRTDTQYF
TRBV4-3	TRBD2	TRBJ2-1	few	TGCGCCAGCAGCCAACGACTAGCGGGGCCCGGCAGCTCCTACAATGAGCAGTTCTTC	CASSQRLAGPGSSYNEQFF
TRBV18	-	TRBJ2-2	few	TGTGCCAGCGGGGCCATCACCGGGGAGCTGTTTTTT	CASGAITGELFF
TRBV6-5	-	TRBJ2-1	many	TGTGCCAGCAGTTACTCGGGAGGAAGTGAGCAGTTCTTC	CASSYSGGSEQFF
TRBV19	-	TRBJ2-1	many	TGTGCCAGTAGTACCCTAGGGAGCTCCTACAATGAGCAGTTCTTC	CASSTLGSSYNEQFF
TRBV4-1	-	TRBJ2-3	many	TGCGCCAGCAGCCAAGACTGGACGGACGGGCGAGAGCAGTATTTT	CASSQDWTDGREQYF
TRBV5-1	TRBD2	TRBJ2-7	many	TGCGCCAGCAGCCAGGGACTAGCCTACTACGAGCAGTACTTC	CASSQGLAYYEQYF
TRBV20-1	TRBD2	TRBJ2-7	once	TGCAGTGCTCTACAGGGACTAGCCAGCGGCGAGCAGTACTTC	CSALQGLASGEQYF
TRBV19	-	TRBJ2-3	-	TGTGCCAGTAGCCCGTCGACGGAGGATACGCAGTATTTT	CASSPSTEDTQYF
TRBV10-2	-	TRBJ2-6	many	TGCGCCAGTCAAGGGATCTCTGGGGCCAACGTCCTGACTTTC	CASQGISGANVLTF
TRBV29-1	-	TRBJ2-3	many	TGCAGCGTGGGTGGGGCCGCCACAGATACGCAGTATTTT	CSVGGAATDTQYF
TRBV6-6	-	TRBJ2-1	few	TGTGCCAGCAGTTACTACCTGACTAATGAGCAGTTCTTC	CASSYYLTNEQFF
TRBV7-2	TRBD2	TRBJ2-1	many	TGTGCCAGCAGCTTCGGACTAGCCAACCCCTACAATGAGCAGTTCTTC	CASSFGLANPYNEQFF